This TCR beta chain was sequenced during a study of blood T cell repertoires in COVID-19. V was pared by 8 bases and J by 1 base, with 9 bases between. The CDR3 has 13 amino acids. Per germline, CDR1 SNHLY and CDR2 FYNNEI. Clones were read by immunoSEQ multiplex PCR, and TCRdb kept only the in-frame ones, dropping some. This sample has a few hundred thousand clones; 88% occur once, and the top ten carry under 1.2%. The chain joins TRBV2 to TRBJ2-1; no definite D call. The specimen sequenced was PBMCs or T cells enriched from blood (not recorded which). This receptor was taken from a woman younger than 45 who had been exposed to COVID-19. The DNA of the CDR3 is TGTGCCAGCTTTAGTCCTTCCTACAATGAGCAGTTCTTC. Translated, it gives CASFSPSYNEQFF.